This is a list of T cell receptor beta chains from one sample in a study of neurological immune-mediated disorders. TCRdb fed the 5' RACE reads into MiXCR, producing one record per CDR3 protein. The sample holds around 94,000 distinct CDR3 sequences, around 3.4% seen once. Material: PBMCs. These receptors were collected from a woman aged 18-35 years with multiple sclerosis. Both conserved end residues are part of each CDR3. Each record gives: J gene, clone size, D gene, V gene, CDR3 protein, CDR3 DNA. D genes are given only for firm matches. The size of a clone is reported for some rows only, either as once, few or many, or as a class for expanded clones.

TRBJ2-1,many,-,TRBV12-5,CASGSSLGDEQFF,TGTGCTAGTGGTTCCTCTTTGGGGGATGAGCAGTTCTTC
TRBJ1-1,many,-,TRBV20-1,CSARDRGNTEAFF,TGCAGTGCTAGAGACAGGGGGAACACTGAAGCTTTCTTT
TRBJ2-7,many,-,TRBV20-1,CSARVLEGHYEQYF,TGCAGTGCTAGGGTCCTCGAGGGACACTACGAGCAGTACTTC
TRBJ1-5,many,-,TRBV2,CASSEQGINQPQHF,TGTGCCAGCAGCGAACAGGGTATCAATCAGCCCCAGCATTTT
TRBJ1-5,many,-,TRBV20-1,CSASPNSQPQHF,TGCAGTGCTAGCCCCAATAGTCAGCCCCAGCATTTT
TRBJ2-4,many,TRBD2,TRBV20-1,CSAMVAGGGTIDIQYF,TGCAGTGCTATGGTGGCGGGAGGTGGAACCATAGACATTCAGTACTTC
TRBJ2-6,many,-,TRBV7-9,CATSDSGANVLTF,TGTGCCACCTCAGACTCTGGGGCCAACGTCCTGACTTTC
TRBJ2-2,many,-,TRBV5-1,CASSDDQEGLNTGELFF,TGCGCCAGCAGCGACGACCAGGAGGGGCTGAACACCGGGGAGCTGTTTTTT
TRBJ2-1,many,TRBD1,TRBV24-1,CATSDTGVNEQFF,TGTGCCACCAGTGATACAGGGGTCAATGAGCAGTTCTTC
TRBJ1-1,many,TRBD1,TRBV6-2/TRBV6-3,CAIAEWGQGMNTEAFF,TGTGCCATTGCAGAATGGGGACAGGGGATGAACACTGAAGCTTTCTTT
TRBJ1-5,many,-,TRBV20-1,CSARGSANQPQHF,TGCAGTGCTAGAGGGTCAGCGAATCAGCCCCAGCATTTT
TRBJ2-7,many,TRBD2,TRBV18,CASSPNMGLAGDRRDEQYF,TGTGCCAGCTCACCGAACATGGGACTAGCGGGGGACCGGCGGGACGAGCAGTACTTC
TRBJ2-2,many,TRBD2,TRBV5-1,CASSLAGGRTSGQYTGELFF,TGCGCCAGCAGCTTGGCCGGGGGGAGGACTAGCGGCCAATACACCGGGGAGCTGTTTTTT
TRBJ1-4,many,-,TRBV20-1,CSAPGGASTNEKLFF,TGCAGTGCCCCCGGAGGGGCCTCAACTAATGAAAAACTGTTTTTT
TRBJ2-7,many,-,TRBV15,CATSRDLRSLYEQYF,TGTGCCACCAGCAGAGATCTGAGGTCTCTTTACGAGCAGTACTTC
TRBJ2-5,many,-,TRBV5-1,CASSLADLQGAETQYF,TGCGCCAGCAGCTTGGCCGACCTTCAGGGTGCAGAGACCCAGTACTTC
TRBJ2-5,many,-,TRBV20-1,CSARPSRGNETQYF,TGCAGTGCTAGACCGAGCCGGGGGAATGAGACCCAGTACTTC
TRBJ2-5,many,-,TRBV7-2,CASSFDWQTQYF,TGTGCCAGCAGCTTTGACTGGCAGACCCAGTACTTC
TRBJ2-7,many,TRBD1,TRBV5-4,CASRATGKNEQYF,TGTGCCAGCAGGGCGACAGGGAAGAACGAGCAGTACTTC
TRBJ2-1,many,TRBD1,TRBV7-9,CASRPPGTGVSEQFF,TGTGCCAGCAGACCGCCCGGGACAGGGGTTTCTGAGCAGTTCTTC
TRBJ2-2,many,TRBD2,TRBV5-1,CASSRRERGPGELFF,TGCGCCAGCAGCCGGAGAGAGCGGGGTCCCGGGGAGCTGTTTTTT
TRBJ1-5,many,-,TRBV7-2,CASSLAGGSNQPQHF,TGTGCCAGCAGCTTAGCAGGGGGGAGCAATCAGCCCCAGCATTTT
TRBJ1-3,many,TRBD1,TRBV27,CASSPRPRGLSGNTIYF,TGTGCCAGCAGTCCAAGACCCAGGGGGCTCTCTGGAAACACCATATATTTT
TRBJ2-1,many,-,TRBV5-1,CASSGGMNEQFF,TGCGCCAGTTCGGGGGGCATGAATGAGCAGTTCTTC
TRBJ2-5,medium-sized,-,TRBV27,CASSLTGSYGETQYF,TGTGCCAGCAGTTTGACAGGTTCCTATGGTGAAACCCAGTACTTC
TRBJ1-1,many,TRBD1,TRBV5-1,CASSFLWTGDTEAFF,TGCGCCAGCAGCTTCCTGTGGACAGGGGACACTGAAGCTTTCTTT
TRBJ2-2,many,-,TRBV12-3/TRBV12-4,CASSFIIGAGQLHTGELFF,TGTGCCAGCAGTTTTATTATTGGGGCAGGTCAACTCCACACCGGGGAGCTGTTTTTT
TRBJ1-2,-,-,TRBV14,CASSPYGGTAVRGYTF,TGTGCCAGCAGCCCCTACGGTGGTACGGCCGTCAGGGGCTACACCTTC
TRBJ2-3,many,-,TRBV6-5,CASKIVGTDTQYF,TGTGCCAGCAAGATTGTTGGCACAGATACGCAGTATTTT
TRBJ1-4,many,TRBD1,TRBV15,CATSKDIQGAITNEKLFF,TGTGCCACCAGCAAGGATATCCAGGGGGCGATCACTAATGAAAAACTGTTTTTT
TRBJ2-6,many,-,TRBV6-1,CASSDRDSGANVLTF,TGTGCCAGCAGTGACCGGGACTCTGGGGCCAACGTCCTGACTTTC
TRBJ1-2,many,-,TRBV29-1,CSVELRGPEYGYTF,TGCAGCGTTGAATTAAGAGGGCCAGAGTATGGCTACACCTTC
TRBJ1-2,many,TRBD1,TRBV3-1,CASEGQGMSGYTF,TGTGCCAGCGAGGGACAGGGGATGTCTGGCTACACCTTC
TRBJ1-2,many,-,TRBV20-1,CSARDLGEQGYTF,TGCAGTGCTAGAGATTTAGGGGAACAGGGCTACACCTTC
TRBJ2-7,many,-,TRBV4-1,CASSQEQGGYEQYF,TGCGCCAGCAGCCAAGAGCAAGGCGGCTACGAGCAGTACTTC
TRBJ2-7,many,-,TRBV7-9,CASSLGDEQYF,TGTGCCAGCAGCTTGGGGGACGAGCAGTACTTC
TRBJ2-7,many,-,TRBV10-3,CAISIHTGEGSYEQYF,TGTGCCATCAGTATACATACAGGGGAGGGCTCCTACGAGCAGTACTTC
TRBJ1-1,many,TRBD1,TRBV3-1,CASSRTGATEAFF,TGTGCCAGCAGCCGGACAGGGGCGACTGAAGCTTTCTTT
TRBJ2-7,many,-,TRBV7-2,CASSLIRGRYEQYF,TGTGCCAGCAGCTTAATCAGGGGGAGGTACGAGCAGTACTTC
TRBJ2-7,many,TRBD2,TRBV2,CASRPTLGRDEQYF,TGTGCCTCCCGACCGACACTCGGGAGGGACGAGCAGTACTTC
TRBJ2-6,few,-,TRBV14,CASSQENRPSGANVLTF,TGTGCCAGCAGCCAAGAGAATCGGCCCTCTGGGGCCAACGTCCTGACTTTC
TRBJ1-1,many,-,TRBV5-1,CASSPDAYTEAFF,TGCGCCAGCAGCCCGGACGCGTACACTGAAGCTTTCTTT
TRBJ2-5,many,-,TRBV12-3/TRBV12-4,CASSLLEQETQYF,TGTGCCAGCAGTTTGCTGGAGCAAGAGACCCAGTACTTC
TRBJ2-1,many,-,TRBV20-1,CSAILSGLSYNEQFF,TGCAGTGCTATTTTAAGCGGCCTCTCCTACAATGAGCAGTTCTTC
TRBJ2-1,many,-,TRBV6-5,CASVSYNEQFF,TGTGCCAGTGTAAGCTACAATGAGCAGTTCTTC
TRBJ1-2,many,-,TRBV3-1,CASSSQGAGGYTF,TGTGCCAGCAGCTCCCAGGGAGCGGGCGGCTACACCTTC
TRBJ2-5,many,-,TRBV24-1,CATSDFWGEYGQETQYF,TGTGCCACCAGTGATTTCTGGGGGGAGTACGGGCAAGAGACCCAGTACTTC
TRBJ2-1,many,-,TRBV7-2,CASSAGPLARVNNEQFF,TGTGCCAGCAGCGCCGGGCCTCTAGCGAGGGTCAACAATGAGCAGTTCTTC